These 9 T cell receptor beta chains were all obtained from the same sample, sequenced in a study of early T cells in non-severe SARS-CoV-2 infection. TCRdb re-called the 5' RACE reads through MiXCR, storing one row per CDR3 protein. The table records tens of thousands of distinct CDR3 sequences, roughly 5% of them present only once. Sequenced material: whole blood. The receptors here all came from an adult who was a healthcare worker with PCR-confirmed SARS-CoV-2 infection or an uninfected control (not recorded which).

This clonotype was recorded many times. V is TRBV6-1 and J is TRBJ2-7; 7 bases map to TRBD2. The V gene end was trimmed by 2 bases and the J gene end by 3 bases; junction bases not matched to a gene: 7. The CDR3 is made up of 15 amino acids. The V gene's germline CDR1 is MNHNS and CDR2 SASEGT. The CDR3 sequence: CASSEMAGEVYEQYF. The CDR3 nucleotides read TGTGCCAGCAGTGAAATGGCGGGAGAAGTCTACGAGCAGTACTTC.

The sample holds a few counts of this clonotype. The rearrangement links TRBV19 to TRBJ2-7; TRBD2 matches at 11 bases. The CDR3 has 15 amino acids. V dropped 5 bases and J dropped 4; count of bases not matched to a gene: 7. Per the germline V gene, CDR1 is LNHDA and CDR2 is SQIVND (reference sequence). The CDR3 sequence is CASSFEGTSGYEQYF. Here the CDR3 DNA reads TGTGCCAGTAGTTTTGAGGGGACTAGCGGTTACGAGCAGTACTTC. Drawing the rest from reference TRBV19 and TRBJ2-7, the complete variable domain is DGGITQSPKYLFRKEGQNVTLSCEQNLNHDAMYWYRQDPGQGLRLIYYSQIVNDFQKGDIAEGYSVSREKKESFPLTVTSAQKNPTAFYLCASSFEGTSGYEQYFGPGTRLTVT.

The chain has TRBV12-2 and TRBJ2-5; the table's D call of TRBD1 was not tested on the DNA. TRBV12-2 constitutes a pseudogene. This CDR3 contains 17 residues. CDR3 sequence reads: CASRSRQGQTPQETQYF. CDR3 coding DNA: TGTGCAAGTCGCTCAAGACAGGGGCAAACCCCCCAAGAGACCCAGTACTTC.

Within the sample, this clonotype is medium-sized. Mismatch with germline at one junction end may stem from a read error. V gene TRBV11-2 combines with J gene TRBJ1-2; possibly TRBD1 for D (5 bases). Germline loops: CDR1 SGHAT, CDR2 FQNNGV. The CDR3 covers 13 residues. CDR3 amino acids: CASSSGSQTLTYF. In nucleotides, the CDR3 is TGTGCCAGCAGTTCAGGGAGCCAGACTCTGACCTACTTC.

At least ten counts were recorded for this clonotype. This rearrangement joins TRBV5-1 to TRBJ1-1; the D gene is possibly TRBD1 (5 bases). The CDR3 length is 15 residues. CDR1 SGHRS and CDR2 YFSETQ come from the germline V gene. Trimming took 4 bases from V and 1 from J, leaving 14 bases between them. This CDR3 is CASSKVGTPNTEAFF. The CDR3 coding sequence is TGCGCCAGCAGCAAGGTCGGGACGCCGAACACTGAAGCTTTCTTT.

This clonotype was found many times. The gene calls are TRBV29-1 and TRBJ2-6; D remains unclear. The CDR3 spans 14 residues. V lost 6 bases and J 6 bases, leaving 15 bases between the germline ends. Germline loops: CDR1 SQVTM, CDR2 ANQGSEA. In DNA, the CDR3 is TGCAGCGTGTCGGTTGTGGCTGCGGCCAACGTCCTGACTTTC. The encoded protein is CSVSVVAAANVLTF.

The genes are TRBV29-1 and TRBJ2-4, with 7 bases identical to TRBD2. Germline CDR1 SQVTM, CDR2 ANQGSEA. This CDR3 has 12 amino acids. V trimming: 6 bases; J trimming: 8 bases; junction bases outside the gene matches: 7. The chain's CDR3 is CSVLAAADIQYF. The CDR3 region has the DNA TGCAGCGTCCTAGCGGCGGCCGACATTCAGTACTTC.

This clonotype was seen many times. The chain carries TRBV19 and TRBJ2-4; no clear D gene. The ends were cut back, 0 bases at V and 7 bases at J, with 4 bases in the middle. The CDR3 is made up of 12 amino acids. Per germline, CDR1 LNHDA and CDR2 SQIVND (reference sequence). CDR3 sequence (DNA): TGTGCCAGTAGTATAGATCGGAACATTCAGTACTTC. Amino acids: CASSIDRNIQYF.

In this sample, this clonotype turned up many times. The chain joins TRBV6-1 to TRBJ2-3; TRBD1 is a possible D gene (6 bases). V was pared by 2 bases and J by 2 bases, with 17 bases between. Germline V gene sequence: CDR1 MNHNS, CDR2 SASEGT. This CDR3 contains 17 residues. The chain's CDR3 is CASSERGFTRFTDTQYF. CDR3 bases: TGTGCCAGCAGTGAAAGGGGGTTTACCCGATTCACAGATACGCAGTATTTT.